What follows are 32 T cell receptor beta chains derived from one specimen sequenced in a study of T cell clonotyping in hematopoietic cell transplantation. Data came from immunoSEQ multiplex PCR; TCRdb stores just in-frame clones and leaves some out. Of tens of thousands of clones detected, 75% to 90% appear once; the ten largest clones hold nearly 2%. The sample comprised peripheral blood mononuclear cells. The receptors here all came from a woman in her 40s in good health. Some clones in this sample may be carry-over from other donors' samples.

In its sample, this clone was seen once. The CDR3 nucleotides are TGTGCCAGCAGGTCAAATATCGGGGGCATCCCTGAAGCTTTCTTT. This sequence encodes CASRSNIGGIPEAFF. The chain combines TRBV28 with TRBJ1-1, with a tentative D call TRBD1 (6 bases). Germline-derived CDR1 and CDR2 are MDHEN and SYDVKM. Trimming cost V 6 bases and J 6 bases, with 20 bases left between them. The CDR3 sequence is 15 residues long.

This clone was detected only once. The J gene is TRBJ2-1, the V gene TRBV7-2; no clear D. CDR3 size: 14 residues. Trimming left V 7 bases short and J 12 bases short, with 22 bases between. Germline V gives CDR1 SGHTA, CDR2 FQGNSA. The CDR3 sequence: CASNPGPGSIGQFF. The CDR3 DNA reads as TGTGCCAGCAACCCGGGTCCAGGCTCTATCGGGCAGTTCTTC.

This chain links TRBV5-1 with TRBJ2-3; D may be TRBD1 (5 bases). Per germline, CDR1 SGHRS and CDR2 YFSETQ. V was clipped by 2 bases and J by 0 bases, with 7 bases between them. The CDR3 sequence is 14 residues long. The CDR3 here is CASSFDSSTDTQYF. Written as DNA, the CDR3 is TGCGCCAGCAGCTTCGACAGTAGCACAGATACGCAGTATTTT.

The genes are TRBV6-5 and TRBJ2-2, with 7 bases aligning to TRBD1. J was trimmed by 6 bases and V by 2 bases; bases with no gene match: 6. This CDR3 has 15 amino acids. In germline, CDR1 is MNHEY, CDR2 SVGAGI. The CDR3 DNA is TGTGCCAGCAGTTACGTTACAGGGGAATCCGGGGAGCTGTTTTTT. Translation gives CASSYVTGESGELFF.

This chain connects TRBV9 to TRBJ2-1, with TRBD2 identical over 9 bases. The CDR3 is made up of 14 amino acids. Germline CDR1 SGDLS, CDR2 YYNGEE. The V and J ends lost 3 bases and 8 bases, in that order; junction bases with no gene match: 6. CDR3 residues: CASSAGTSRDEQFF. In DNA, the CDR3 is TGTGCCAGCAGCGCCGGGACTAGCAGGGATGAGCAGTTCTTC.

The CDR3 here is CSAHRGVGDTEAFF. In nucleotides, the CDR3 is TGCAGCGCCCACAGGGGGGTGGGGGACACTGAAGCTTTCTTT. The rearrangement uses TRBV29-1 and TRBJ1-1, with 8 bases that match TRBD1. V trimming: 7 bases; J trimming: 3 bases; junction bases outside the gene matches: 10. The CDR3 loop spans 14 amino acids. Germline V gene sequence: CDR1 SQVTM, CDR2 ANQGSEA.

V usage is TRBV9 and J usage is TRBJ1-2; 8 positions agree with TRBD1. The CDR3 is 16 amino acids. J was trimmed by 7 bases and V by 2 bases; bases with no gene match: 13. Germline values: CDR1 SGDLS, CDR2 YYNGEE. The CDR3 loop is CASSVSSWTGRGGYTF. The CDR3 nucleotides read TGTGCCAGCAGCGTCTCTTCATGGACAGGGCGGGGTGGCTACACCTTC.

This sequence joins TRBV28 and TRBJ2-7; D is perhaps TRBD1 or TRBD2 (5 bases each). Germline CDR1 MDHEN, CDR2 SYDVKM. The CDR3 covers 15 residues. Trimming left V 2 bases short and J 5 bases short, with 16 bases between. The CDR3 reads CASSLPGPLGDEQYF. CDR3 DNA sequence: TGTGCCAGCAGTTTACCCGGTCCCTTGGGGGACGAGCAGTACTTC.

V and J are TRBV27 and TRBJ1-2; D perhaps matches TRBD1 (6 bases). The CDR3 extends over 13 amino acids. V lost 5 bases and J lost 5, with 12 bases in between. Per germline, CDR1 MNHEY and CDR2 SMNVEV (reference sequence). DNA of the CDR3: TGTGCCAGCAGTGCCACAGGGTGGTATGGCTACACCTTC. Protein: CASSATGWYGYTF.

The chain uses TRBV7-2 and TRBJ2-7; 13 bases map to TRBD2. The V gene's germline CDR1 is SGHTA and CDR2 FQGNSA. With V trimmed by 1 base and J by 6 bases, 0 bases remained unmatched. The length of the CDR3 is 14 residues. CDR3 DNA: TGTGCCAGCAGCTTAGGACTAGCGGGAGGCGAGCAGTACTTC. As protein: CASSLGLAGGEQYF.

This clone has a handful of counts. The V gene is TRBV5-1, the J gene TRBJ1-1; 9 bases match TRBD1. Losses at the gene ends were 2 bases for V and 2 bases for J; bases not matched to a gene: 4. Looked up from germline, CDR1 is SGHRS and CDR2 is YFSETQ. The CDR3 runs to 15 residues. As DNA, the CDR3 is TGCGCCAGCAGCTTTACAGGGGGCTTTAACACTGAAGCTTTCTTT. The encoded protein is CASSFTGGFNTEAFF.

This chain connects TRBV19 to TRBJ1-2; no firm D call. V gave up 4 bases and J gave up 3 bases, with 9 bases separating them. The CDR3 length is 13 residues. Germline assignment: CDR1 LNHDA and CDR2 SQIVND (reference sequence). As DNA, the CDR3 is TGTGCCAGTAGTACTCTTTATTACTATGGCTACACCTTC. This codes for CASSTLYYYGYTF.

The chain uses TRBV25-1 and TRBJ2-1; D gene ambiguous. CDR1 and CDR2 from the germline V gene are MGHDK and SYGVNS. The germline V and J ends were trimmed by 6 bases and 0 bases, with 12 bases remaining between them. The length of the CDR3 is 15 residues. The CDR3 loop is CASSRLGSSYNEQFF. The CDR3 DNA reads as TGTGCCAGCAGCAGGCTGGGAAGCTCCTACAATGAGCAGTTCTTC.

Written as DNA, the CDR3 is TGTGCCATCAGTGAGTCCGATCTAGGTGGCTACACCTTC. Its translation: CAISESDLGGYTF. The chain uses TRBV10-3 and TRBJ1-2; D is unclear. CDR1 ENHRY and CDR2 SYGVKD come from the germline V gene. Trimming removed 0 bases at V and 7 bases at J, with 9 bases between. The CDR3 loop spans 13 amino acids.

The V call is TRBV5-1, the J call TRBJ2-3; 11 positions agree with TRBD2. After removal of 3 bases from V and 0 bases from J, the junction contained 9 bases not matched to a gene. This CDR3 comprises 18 residues. Germline assignment: CDR1 SGHRS and CDR2 YFSETQ. CDR3 loop: CASSSRLAGKISTDTQYF. The CDR3 coding sequence is TGCGCCAGCAGCTCGCGACTAGCGGGAAAAATAAGCACAGATACGCAGTATTTT.

The V gene is TRBV5-4, the J gene TRBJ2-2, with TRBD2 as a possible D gene (5 bases). Germline V lookup: CDR1 SGHNT, CDR2 YYREEE (reference sequence). The V end was cut by 2 bases, the J end by 4 bases, with 15 bases between. There are 16 residues in the CDR3. Here the CDR3 reads CASSFGRPRGTGELFF. DNA of the CDR3: TGTGCCAGCAGCTTCGGACGGCCTCGGGGCACCGGGGAGCTGTTTTTT.

The chain combines TRBV28 with TRBJ1-1, with TRBD1 as a possible D gene (5 bases). Trimming stripped 5 bases from V and 6 bases from J, with 10 bases between. Germline V lookup: CDR1 MDHEN, CDR2 SYDVKM. CDR3 length: 12 amino acids. Here the CDR3 DNA reads TGTGCCAGCAGTGCCCAGGGCCCTGAAGCTTTCTTT. This encodes CASSAQGPEAFF.

The chain employs TRBV19 and TRBJ2-2, with D perhaps TRBD2 (6 bases). Germline CDR1 and CDR2: LNHDA and SQIVND (reference sequence). V was shortened by 5 bases and J by 0 bases, with 10 bases between the two germline ends. This CDR3 is built from 15 residues. The CDR3 is CASSREIANTGELFF. The CDR3 region has the DNA TGTGCCAGTAGTCGGGAGATAGCGAACACCGGGGAGCTGTTTTTT.

The chain couples TRBV6-1 to TRBJ2-1, with a weak D call TRBD2 (6 bases). The CDR3 length is 13 residues. Germline CDR1 is MNHNS and CDR2 is SASEGT. The V gene lost 8 bases and the J gene lost 9 bases, with 17 bases spanning the gap. This CDR3 reads CASPEESGGEQFF. CDR3 bases: TGTGCCAGCCCTGAGGAGTCCGGGGGTGAGCAGTTCTTC.

This clone was counted once. The chain combines TRBV7-9 with TRBJ1-2; unclear D gene. Germline CDR1 reads SEHNR; CDR2 reads FQNEAQ (reference sequence). V was pared by 6 bases and J by 7 bases, with 12 bases between. This CDR3 is 12 amino acids long. CDR3 amino acids: CASRLLLGGYTF. Written as DNA, the CDR3 is TGTGCCAGCAGGCTGCTCCTAGGTGGCTACACCTTC.

The chain couples TRBV5-1 to TRBJ1-2, with no clear D. This CDR3 has 14 residues. The V gene's germline CDR1 is SGHRS and CDR2 YFSETQ. The V gene lost 1 base and the J gene lost 3 bases, with 10 bases spanning the gap. Here the CDR3 DNA reads TGCGCCAGCAGCTTGTCGACGGGATACTATGGCTACACCTTC. The encoded protein is CASSLSTGYYGYTF.

This sequence joins TRBV2 and TRBJ2-7; D perhaps matches TRBD1 (7 bases). This CDR3 spans 15 amino acids. V lost 5 bases, J lost 3 bases, and 17 bases lay in between. Per germline, CDR1 SNHLY and CDR2 FYNNEI. The CDR3 spells CASSPRGDRFYEQYF. CDR3 coding DNA: TGTGCCAGCAGTCCCAGGGGGGACCGTTTCTACGAGCAGTACTTC.

This clone was counted once. The rearrangement uses TRBV27 and TRBJ1-2; 8 bases are shared with TRBD1. Unmatched junction bases numbered 5, after V lost 7 bases and J lost 4 bases. This CDR3 is 13 amino acids long. CDR1 is MNHEY and CDR2 is SMNVEV in the germline V gene (reference sequence). CDR3 in DNA: TGTGCCAGCAAATTCACAGGGGGCTATGGCTACACCTTC. The encoded protein is CASKFTGGYGYTF.

This chain uses TRBV30 with TRBJ1-2; D possibly corresponds to TRBD1 (6 bases). The V end was cut by 1 base, the J end by 4 bases, with 10 bases between. The germline V gene has CDR1 GTSNPN and CDR2 SVGIG (reference sequence). CDR3 size: 13 residues. As DNA, the CDR3 is TGTGCCTGGAGTGCGGACAGAAGCTATGGCTACACCTTC. Its protein product is CAWSADRSYGYTF.

This chain connects TRBV19 to TRBJ2-1; D perhaps matches TRBD1 (5 bases). This CDR3 region has 14 residues. Trimming shortened V by 8 bases and J by 8 bases, and 19 bases separated the two germline ends. CDR1 and CDR2 (germline): LNHDA, SQIVND (reference sequence). The CDR3, as DNA: TGTGCCAGTTGTTCTGTGGGTGCCAGGGATGAGCAGTTCTTC. It translates to CASCSVGARDEQFF.

This chain uses TRBV25-1 with TRBJ2-1; 10 nucleotides agree with TRBD2. CDR1 MGHDK and CDR2 SYGVNS come from the germline V gene. The CDR3 consists of 18 residues. Trimming cost V 2 bases and J 7 bases; bases outside gene matches: 14. Here the CDR3 reads CASSEPWSGRADRNEQFF. CDR3 DNA: TGTGCCAGCAGTGAACCCTGGAGCGGGAGGGCAGATAGAAATGAGCAGTTCTTC.

The chain is built from TRBV28 and TRBJ2-7, with 9 bases aligning to TRBD1. The germline V gene has CDR1 MDHEN and CDR2 SYDVKM. V lost 3 bases and J lost 0; bases outside the gene matches: 6. The CDR3 has 16 residues. Here the CDR3 reads CASSFGTGGNSYEQYF. The CDR3 bases are TGTGCCAGCAGTTTCGGAACAGGGGGCAACTCCTACGAGCAGTACTTC.

This clone was seen a handful of times. The genes are TRBV10-1 and TRBJ1-1; D is unclear. Trimming took 4 bases from V and 2 from J, leaving 8 bases between them. Germline lookup yields CDR1 WNHNN and CDR2 SYGVQD (reference sequence). This CDR3 comprises 13 residues. As DNA, the CDR3 is TGCGCCAGCAGTGGCGGAGGTAACACTGAAGCTTTCTTT. Its translation: CASSGGGNTEAFF.

The chain joins TRBV19 to TRBJ2-2, with 9 bases fitting TRBD1. CDR3 length: 15 residues. CDR1 is LNHDA and CDR2 is SQIVND in the germline V gene (reference sequence). With V trimmed by 7 bases and J by 2 bases, 5 bases remained unmatched. The CDR3 is CASTAGQGNTGELFF. In DNA, the CDR3 is TGTGCCAGTACGGCGGGACAGGGAAACACCGGGGAGCTGTTTTTT.

J is TRBJ1-5 and V is TRBV11-2; no firm D call. This CDR3 comprises 13 residues. Trimming removed 1 base from V and 3 bases from J, with 4 bases in between. Germline V gene lookup returns CDR1 SGHAT and CDR2 FQNNGV. As DNA, the CDR3 is TGTGCCAGCAGCTTAGGCTACAATCAGCCCCAGCATTTT. This translates into CASSLGYNQPQHF. Drawing the rest from reference TRBV11-2 and TRBJ1-5, the complete variable domain is EAGVAQSPRYKIIEKRQSVAFWCNPISGHATLYWYQQILGQGPKLLIQFQNNGVVDDSQLPKDRFSAERLKGVDSTLKIQPAKLEDSAVYLCASSLGYNQPQHFGDGTRLSIL.

The chain carries TRBV6-6 and TRBJ1-5; D is unresolved. Trimming left V 4 bases short and J 3 bases short, with 10 bases between. The CDR3 extends over 14 amino acids. Germline values: CDR1 MNHNY, CDR2 SVGAGI (reference sequence). CDR3 DNA: TGTGCCAGCAGTTTCTTCGGGTTCAATCAGCCCCAGCATTTT. It encodes CASSFFGFNQPQHF.

This chain joins TRBV29-1 and TRBJ2-4; 8 bases agree with TRBD2. The CDR3 is 16 residues long. Germline V gene data show CDR1 as SQVTM and CDR2 as ANQGSEA. V shed 4 bases and J 0 bases; nucleotides not matched to a gene: 8. The CDR3 protein is CSVVLAGYLAKNIQYF. As DNA, the CDR3 is TGCAGCGTTGTATTAGCGGGATACTTAGCCAAAAACATTCAGTACTTC.